This T cell receptor (beta chain) came from a study of vaccination and CD4 T cells after COVID-19. Study summary: Median time from COVID diagnosis to post-COVID sampling was roughly 13 weeks (35 to 161). Regarding the study as a whole: A nonsignificant rise from roughly 21 to 40 was seen in the median number of SARS-CoV-2-reactive clonotypes.

In regard to this clonotype: Its antigen is not identified.

Specified treatment: roughly 10-day PBMC culture with coronavirus spike peptide pools or control peptides (ViraFEST assay). TCRs were sequenced by ViraFEST after antigen-specific T cells had been expanded with peptide pools. Sequenced with the Oncomine TCR Beta short-read assay was DNA taken from cultured CD4+ T cells. Each CDR3 protein is one row after TCRdb ran MiXCR on the PCR reads. The sample has around 10,000 distinct CDR3 sequences; approximately 60% are singletons. The germline V and J ends were trimmed by 5 bases and 1 base, with 14 bases remaining between them. Germline V gene data show CDR1 as KGHSH and CDR2 as LQKENI. The CDR3 totals 15 residues.

The sequence came from a human donor who had recovered from COVID-19. The chain combines TRBV18 with TRBJ2-5; no firm D call. Sample: CD4+ T cells from blood, cultured in vitro. The DNA for the CDR3 is TGTGCCAGCTCAGGTCTTACAGCAACCCAAGAGACCCAGTACTTC. Its protein product is CASSGLTATQETQYF.